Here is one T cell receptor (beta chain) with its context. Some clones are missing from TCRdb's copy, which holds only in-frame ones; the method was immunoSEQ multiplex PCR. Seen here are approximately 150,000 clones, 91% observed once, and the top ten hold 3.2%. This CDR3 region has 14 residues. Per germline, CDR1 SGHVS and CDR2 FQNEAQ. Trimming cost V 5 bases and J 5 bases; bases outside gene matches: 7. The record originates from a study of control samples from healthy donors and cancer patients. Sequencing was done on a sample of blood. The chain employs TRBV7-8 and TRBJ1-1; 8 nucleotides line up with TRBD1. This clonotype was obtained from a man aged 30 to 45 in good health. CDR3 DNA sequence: TGTGCCAGCAGCGTGGACAGGGTAAGGACTGAAGCTTTCTTT. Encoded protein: CASSVDRVRTEAFF.